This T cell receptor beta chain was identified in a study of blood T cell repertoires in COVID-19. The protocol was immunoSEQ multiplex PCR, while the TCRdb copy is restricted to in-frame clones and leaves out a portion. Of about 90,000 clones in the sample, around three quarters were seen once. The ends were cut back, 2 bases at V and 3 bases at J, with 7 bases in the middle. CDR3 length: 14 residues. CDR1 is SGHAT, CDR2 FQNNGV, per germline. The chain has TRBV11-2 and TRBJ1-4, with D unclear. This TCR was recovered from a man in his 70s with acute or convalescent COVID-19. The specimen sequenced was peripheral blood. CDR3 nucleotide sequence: TGTGCCAGCAGCTTATCTGTATCTAATGAAAAACTGTTTTTT. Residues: CASSLSVSNEKLFF. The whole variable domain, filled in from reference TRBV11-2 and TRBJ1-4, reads EAGVAQSPRYKIIEKRQSVAFWCNPISGHATLYWYQQILGQGPKLLIQFQNNGVVDDSQLPKDRFSAERLKGVDSTLKIQPAKLEDSAVYLCASSLSVSNEKLFFGSGTQLSVL.